This is a list of T cell receptor beta chains from one sample in a study of blood T cell repertoires in COVID-19. Here immunoSEQ multiplex PCR was the method, and the copy in TCRdb shows in-frame clones only, minus some. The sample has around 250,000 clones; roughly nine tenths are singletons. The sample consisted of peripheral blood. All receptors derive from a woman aged 40 to 55 who had recovered from COVID-19. Each CDR3 is given with its conserved first and last residue. The D gene is left open where the match is weak. Size is stated for part of the rows, as once, few or many counts, or as a class when the clone is expanded.

d_call	v_call	clone_size	j_call	cdr3_aa	cdr3_nt
.	TRBV9	.	TRBJ1-1	CASSVEQMNTEAFF	TGTGCCAGCAGCGTAGAACAGATGAACACTGAAGCTTTCTTT
.	TRBV27	.	TRBJ2-5	CASSFGFQETQYF	TGTGCCAGCAGTTTCGGGTTCCAAGAGACCCAGTACTTC
TRBD2	TRBV27	.	TRBJ2-5	CASSYSGRRETQYF	TGTGCCAGCAGTTACAGCGGGAGGCGGGAGACCCAGTACTTC
TRBD2	TRBV11-2	.	TRBJ2-7	CASSRASGGYEQYF	TGTGCCAGCAGCCGTGCTAGCGGGGGTTACGAGCAGTACTTC
TRBD1	TRBV11-2	once	TRBJ2-5	CASSSRQGGLETQYF	TGTGCCAGCAGCTCCAGACAGGGGGGGTTGGAGACCCAGTACTTC
TRBD2	TRBV19	.	TRBJ2-1	CASSRMGTSGRSSYNEQFF	TGTGCCAGTAGTAGGATGGGGACTAGCGGGAGAAGCTCCTACAATGAGCAGTTCTTC
TRBD1	TRBV6-5	.	TRBJ2-1	CASSYPTGTGYNEQFF	TGTGCCAGCAGTTACCCGACCGGGACAGGCTACAATGAGCAGTTCTTC
TRBD1	TRBV19	.	TRBJ1-5	CASSMSRGPSNQPQHF	TGTGCCAGTAGTATGAGCAGGGGGCCGAGCAATCAGCCCCAGCATTTT
.	TRBV19	.	TRBJ1-3	CASSIDLSGNTIYF	TGTGCCAGTAGTATAGATCTATCTGGAAACACCATATATTTT
TRBD2	TRBV7-2	.	TRBJ2-7	CASSDTSDVFYEQYF	TGTGCCAGCAGCGATACTAGCGACGTGTTCTACGAGCAGTACTTC
.	TRBV11-3	.	TRBJ1-2	CASSSGLEPSGYTF	TGTGCCAGCAGCTCGGGACTCGAGCCCAGTGGCTACACCTTC
.	TRBV12-3/TRBV12-4	.	TRBJ2-2	CASSSGELFF	TGTGCCAGCAGCTCCGGGGAGCTGTTTTTT
.	TRBV4-3	.	TRBJ2-1	CASSQDRGSRGVNNEQFF	TGCGCCAGCAGCCAAGACCGGGGATCTCGTGGGGTGAACAATGAGCAGTTCTTC
.	TRBV24-1	.	TRBJ2-1	CATSDFRDNNEQFF	TGTGCCACCAGTGATTTCCGGGATAACAATGAGCAGTTCTTC